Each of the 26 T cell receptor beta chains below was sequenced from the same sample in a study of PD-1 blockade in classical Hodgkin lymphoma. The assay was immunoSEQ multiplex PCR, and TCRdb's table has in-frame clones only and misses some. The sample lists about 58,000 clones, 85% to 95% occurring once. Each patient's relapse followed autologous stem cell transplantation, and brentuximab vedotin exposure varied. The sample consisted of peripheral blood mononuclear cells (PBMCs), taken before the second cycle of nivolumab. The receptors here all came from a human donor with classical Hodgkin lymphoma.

The CDR3 DNA reads TGCGCCAGCAGCTTGGCCTTGGGACCCAGCCGGGAGACCCAGTACTTC. Translating gives CASSLALGPSRETQYF. V is TRBV5-1 and J is TRBJ2-5; possibly TRBD1 or TRBD2 for D (5 bases each). Germline-derived CDR1 and CDR2 are SGHRS and YFSETQ. This CDR3 contains 16 residues. The ends were cut back, 0 bases at V and 5 bases at J, with 17 bases in the middle.

The CDR3 nucleotides read TGTGCCAGCAGCGTAGCCGGGACAGGGGAGGTCTACACCTTC. This translates into CASSVAGTGEVYTF. The chain recombines TRBV9 with TRBJ1-2; TRBD1 agrees at 10 bases. V was clipped by 0 bases and J by 10 bases; unmatched bases: 6. CDR3 length: 14 residues. Germline CDR1 and CDR2: SGDLS and YYNGEE.

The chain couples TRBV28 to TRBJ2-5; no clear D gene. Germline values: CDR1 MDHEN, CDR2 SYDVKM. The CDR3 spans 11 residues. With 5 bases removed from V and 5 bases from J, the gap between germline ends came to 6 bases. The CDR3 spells CASSPRETQYF. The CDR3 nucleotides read TGTGCCAGCAGTCCTCGGGAGACCCAGTACTTC. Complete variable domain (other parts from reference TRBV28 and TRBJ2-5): DVKVTQSSRYLVKRTGEKVFLECVQDMDHENMFWYRQDPGLGLRLIYFSYDVKMKEKGDIPEGYSVSREKKERFSLILESASTNQTSMYLCASSPRETQYFGPGTRLLVL.

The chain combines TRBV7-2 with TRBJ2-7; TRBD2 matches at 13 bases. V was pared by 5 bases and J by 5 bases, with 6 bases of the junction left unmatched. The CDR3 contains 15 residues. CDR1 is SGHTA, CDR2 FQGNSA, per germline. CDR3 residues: CASSPRLAGGDEQYF. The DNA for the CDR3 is TGTGCCAGCAGCCCAAGACTAGCGGGAGGAGACGAGCAGTACTTC.

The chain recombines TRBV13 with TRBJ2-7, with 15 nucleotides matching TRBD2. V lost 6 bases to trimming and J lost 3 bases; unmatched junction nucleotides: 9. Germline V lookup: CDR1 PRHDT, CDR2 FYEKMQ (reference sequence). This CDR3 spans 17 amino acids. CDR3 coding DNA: TGTGCCAGCAGTGCCGGGACTAGCGGGGGGCCCAGCTACGAGCAGTACTTC. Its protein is CASSAGTSGGPSYEQYF.

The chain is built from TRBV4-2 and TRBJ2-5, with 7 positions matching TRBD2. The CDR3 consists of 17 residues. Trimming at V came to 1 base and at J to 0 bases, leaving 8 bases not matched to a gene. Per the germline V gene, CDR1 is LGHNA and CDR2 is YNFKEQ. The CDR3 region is CASSQGGLAEYQETQYF. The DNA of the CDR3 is TGTGCCAGCAGCCAAGGGGGCCTAGCGGAGTACCAAGAGACCCAGTACTTC.

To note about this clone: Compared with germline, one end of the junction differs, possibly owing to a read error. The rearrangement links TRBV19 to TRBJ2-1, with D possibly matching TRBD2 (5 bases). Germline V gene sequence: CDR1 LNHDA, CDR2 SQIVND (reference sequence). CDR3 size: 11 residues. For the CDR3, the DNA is TGCTGCGTGGGGAGCTACAATGAGCAGTTCTTC. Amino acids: CCVGSYNEQFF.

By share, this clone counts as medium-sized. In nucleotides, the CDR3 is TGTGCCAGCAGACAACCTCTGGACTCCCCAAGCACAGATACGCAGTATTTT. Amino acids: CASRQPLDSPSTDTQYF. The gene calls are TRBV11-2 and TRBJ2-3; D might be TRBD2 (5 bases). Germline V gene lookup returns CDR1 SGHAT and CDR2 FQNNGV. CDR3 length: 17 residues. V lost 6 bases and J 0 bases, leaving 19 bases between the germline ends.

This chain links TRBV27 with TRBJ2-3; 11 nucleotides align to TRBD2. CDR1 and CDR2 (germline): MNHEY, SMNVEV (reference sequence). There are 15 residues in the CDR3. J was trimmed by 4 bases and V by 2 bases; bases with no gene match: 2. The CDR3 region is CASSLLAGGADTQYF. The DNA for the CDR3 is TGTGCCAGCAGTTTACTAGCGGGAGGCGCAGATACGCAGTATTTT.

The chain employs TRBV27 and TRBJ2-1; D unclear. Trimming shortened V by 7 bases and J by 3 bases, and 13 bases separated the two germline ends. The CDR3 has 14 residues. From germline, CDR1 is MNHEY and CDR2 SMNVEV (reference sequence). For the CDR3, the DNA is TGTGCCAGCACCCCCGGAACTAACTACAATGAGCAGTTCTTC. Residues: CASTPGTNYNEQFF.

This chain's CDR3 is CASSLRQGFYQPQHF. CDR3 sequence (DNA): TGTGCCAGTTCCCTTCGACAGGGGTTTTATCAGCCCCAGCATTTT. The genes are TRBV19 and TRBJ1-5; 8 bases are a match to TRBD1. Germline V CDR1 and CDR2: LNHDA, SQIVND (reference sequence). With V trimmed by 8 bases and J by 5 bases, 11 bases remained unmatched. The CDR3 extends over 15 amino acids.

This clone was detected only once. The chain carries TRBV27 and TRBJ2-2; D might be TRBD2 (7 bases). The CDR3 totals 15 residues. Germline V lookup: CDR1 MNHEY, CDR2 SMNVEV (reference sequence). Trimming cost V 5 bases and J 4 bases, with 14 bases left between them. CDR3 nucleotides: TGTGCCAGCAGTGAGGGGGGGCGAGTCACCGGGGAGCTGTTTTTT. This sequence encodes CASSEGGRVTGELFF.

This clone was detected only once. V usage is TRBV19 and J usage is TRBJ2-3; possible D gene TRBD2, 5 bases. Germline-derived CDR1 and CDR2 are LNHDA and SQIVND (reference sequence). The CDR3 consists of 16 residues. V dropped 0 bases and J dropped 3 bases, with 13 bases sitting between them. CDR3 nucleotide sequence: TGTGCCAGTAGTATAGAATTCCTAGGAGGAACAGATACGCAGTATTTT. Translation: CASSIEFLGGTDTQYF.

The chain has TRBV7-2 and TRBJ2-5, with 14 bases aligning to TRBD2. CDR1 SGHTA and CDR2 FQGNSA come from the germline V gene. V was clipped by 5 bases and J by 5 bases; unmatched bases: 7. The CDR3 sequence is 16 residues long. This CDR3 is CASSLRLAGGHETQYF. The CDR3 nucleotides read TGTGCCAGCAGCCTGAGACTAGCGGGAGGGCATGAGACCCAGTACTTC.

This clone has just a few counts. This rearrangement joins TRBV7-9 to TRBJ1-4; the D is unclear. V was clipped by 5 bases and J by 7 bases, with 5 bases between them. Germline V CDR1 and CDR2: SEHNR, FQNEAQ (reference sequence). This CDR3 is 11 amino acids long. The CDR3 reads CASSLSEKLFF. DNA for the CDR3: TGTGCCAGCAGCCTCAGTGAAAAACTGTTTTTT.

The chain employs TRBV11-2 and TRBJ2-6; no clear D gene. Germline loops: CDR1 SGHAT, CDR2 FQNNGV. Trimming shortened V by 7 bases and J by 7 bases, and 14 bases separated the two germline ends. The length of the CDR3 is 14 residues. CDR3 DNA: TGTGCCAGCACCTCACGTCTGGGCGCCAACGTCCTGACTTTC. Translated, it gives CASTSRLGANVLTF.

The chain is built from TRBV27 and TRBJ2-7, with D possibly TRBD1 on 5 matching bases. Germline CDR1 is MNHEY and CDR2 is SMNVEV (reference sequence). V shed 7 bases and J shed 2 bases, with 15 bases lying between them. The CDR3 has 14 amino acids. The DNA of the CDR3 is TGTGCCAGCAAAGTTTGGGGCGAAACCTACGAGCAGTACTTC. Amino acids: CASKVWGETYEQYF.

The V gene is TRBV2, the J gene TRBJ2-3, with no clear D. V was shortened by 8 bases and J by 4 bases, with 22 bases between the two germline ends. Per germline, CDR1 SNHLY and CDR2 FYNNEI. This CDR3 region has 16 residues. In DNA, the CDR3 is TGTGCCAGCTTATTTGGGCGCCCCCCGGCCGCAGATACGCAGTATTTT. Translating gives CASLFGRPPAADTQYF.

This CDR3 reads CASSPSGRTALNYEQYF. CDR3 nucleotide sequence: TGTGCCAGTAGTCCCAGCGGGCGGACAGCCCTTAACTACGAGCAGTACTTC. The chain combines TRBV19 with TRBJ2-7; D is perhaps TRBD1 or TRBD2 (6 bases each). V was shortened by 5 bases and J by 3 bases, with 23 bases between the two germline ends. This CDR3 has 17 residues. Germline V lookup: CDR1 LNHDA, CDR2 SQIVND (reference sequence).

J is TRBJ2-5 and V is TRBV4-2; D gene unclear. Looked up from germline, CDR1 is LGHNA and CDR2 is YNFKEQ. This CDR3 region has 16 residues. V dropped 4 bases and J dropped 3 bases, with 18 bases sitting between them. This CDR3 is CASSPSATTLEETQYF. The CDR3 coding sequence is TGTGCCAGCAGCCCCTCAGCTACCACCCTAGAAGAGACCCAGTACTTC.

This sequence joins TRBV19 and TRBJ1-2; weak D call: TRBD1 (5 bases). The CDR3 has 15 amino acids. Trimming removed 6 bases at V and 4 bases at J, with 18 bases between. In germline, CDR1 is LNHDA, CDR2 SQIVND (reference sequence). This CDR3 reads CASRKGDSGFYGYTF. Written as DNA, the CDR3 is TGTGCCAGTAGAAAAGGGGATTCGGGTTTCTATGGCTACACCTTC.

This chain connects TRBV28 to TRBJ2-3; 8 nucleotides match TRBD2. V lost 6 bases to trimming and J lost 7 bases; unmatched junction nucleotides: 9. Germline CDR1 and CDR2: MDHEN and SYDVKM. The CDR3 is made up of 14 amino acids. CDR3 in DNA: TGTGCCAGCAGGGGAGCGGGAGACGTATATACGCAGTATTTT. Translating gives CASRGAGDVYTQYF.

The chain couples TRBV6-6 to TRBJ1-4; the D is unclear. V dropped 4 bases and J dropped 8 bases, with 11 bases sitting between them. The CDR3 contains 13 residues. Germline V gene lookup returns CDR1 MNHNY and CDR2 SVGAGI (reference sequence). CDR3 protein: CASSSDAGEKLFF. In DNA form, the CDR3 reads TGTGCCAGCAGTTCGGACGCGGGGGAAAAACTGTTTTTT.

CDR3 sequence: CAISERGTSLDEQFF. DNA for the CDR3: TGTGCCATCAGTGAGCGGGGAACTAGTTTGGATGAGCAGTTCTTC. The genes are TRBV10-3 and TRBJ2-1; D may be TRBD2 (5 bases). The CDR3 spans 15 residues. Trimming stripped 2 bases from V and 8 bases from J, with 16 bases between. Germline V gene sequence: CDR1 ENHRY, CDR2 SYGVKD.

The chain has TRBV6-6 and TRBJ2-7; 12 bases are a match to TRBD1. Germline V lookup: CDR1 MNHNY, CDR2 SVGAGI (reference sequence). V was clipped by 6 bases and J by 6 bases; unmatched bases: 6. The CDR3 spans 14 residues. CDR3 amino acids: CASSLGQGASEQYF. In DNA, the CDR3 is TGTGCCAGCAGCCTGGGACAGGGGGCTAGCGAGCAGTACTTC.

CDR3 in amino acids: CASSQDSPAGSSTDTQYF. In nucleotides, the CDR3 is TGCGCCAGCAGCCAAGATTCCCCAGCTGGGTCGAGCACAGATACGCAGTATTTT. The genes are TRBV4-1 and TRBJ2-3; the D is unclear. The CDR3 runs to 18 residues. V was cut by 0 bases and J by 0 bases, with 16 bases left in between. Germline CDR1 and CDR2: MGHRA and YSYEKL.